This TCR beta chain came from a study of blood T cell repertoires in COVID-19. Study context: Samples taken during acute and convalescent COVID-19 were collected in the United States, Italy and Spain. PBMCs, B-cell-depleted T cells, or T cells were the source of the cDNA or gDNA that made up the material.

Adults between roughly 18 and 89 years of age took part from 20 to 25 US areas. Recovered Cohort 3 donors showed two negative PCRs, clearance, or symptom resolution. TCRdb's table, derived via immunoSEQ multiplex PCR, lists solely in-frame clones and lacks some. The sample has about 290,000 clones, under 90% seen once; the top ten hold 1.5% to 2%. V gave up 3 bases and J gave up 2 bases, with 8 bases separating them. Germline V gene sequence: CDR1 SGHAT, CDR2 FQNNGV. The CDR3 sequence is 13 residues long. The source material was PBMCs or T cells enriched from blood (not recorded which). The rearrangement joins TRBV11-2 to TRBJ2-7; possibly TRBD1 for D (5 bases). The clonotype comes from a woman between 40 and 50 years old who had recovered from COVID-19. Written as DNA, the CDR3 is TGTGCCAGCAGCTTTAGCAGGGCCTACGAGCAGTACTTC. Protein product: CASSFSRAYEQYF.